This record looks at one T cell receptor beta chain sequence and its context. The data stem from a study of metastatic and nonmetastatic thyroid tumors. Study background: Blood and tumor or nodule tissue repertoires from malignant and benign thyroid patients were compared.

The germline V gene encodes CDR1 SGHRS and CDR2 YFSETQ. V lost 0 bases, J lost 7 bases, and 14 bases lay in between. The CDR3 length is 16 residues. No treatment of any kind had been given to any patient before thyroid surgery. With MiXCR, TCRdb called clones anew from the PCR reads. This sample carries 15,000 to 20,000 clones, 25% to 30% of them seen once, and the ten largest clones take 15% to 19%. Sequences were obtained from tumor tissue. This rearrangement joins TRBV5-1 to TRBJ1-6; possibly TRBD1 for D (5 bases). This TCR was sampled from a female donor with papillary thyroid cancer or a benign thyroid nodule (not recorded which). Some clones in this sample may be carry-over from other donors' samples. The CDR3 protein is CASSLGGIHGNSPLHF. Here the CDR3 DNA reads TGCGCCAGCAGCTTGGGGGGCATACATGGAAATTCACCCCTCCACTTT.